In its sample, the clone carrying this T cell receptor beta chain was seen once. Its antigen is currently unknown. Here immunoSEQ multiplex PCR was the method, and the copy in TCRdb shows in-frame clones only, minus some. The sample includes 80,000 to 100,000 clones, just over 85% of them seen just once. The V and J ends lost 1 base and 3 bases respectively, with 8 bases between them. The CDR3 covers 13 residues. Germline CDR1 reads SGHNT; CDR2 reads YYREEE (reference sequence). This entry is derived from a study of T cell responses to AZD1222 COVID-19 vaccine. Study-level results: The donor cohort was predominantly white British with a female majority, and clonal diversity may have been underestimated. Breadth and depth of Spike-specific TCRs rose after two AZD1222 doses. Unmutated variant regions are reportedly targeted by nearly half of spike-specific TCRs. With dominance at 160-218 and 743-854, vaccine-associated CD4 TCRs spanned spike.

The chain links TRBV5-4 to TRBJ2-7; possible D gene TRBD1, 7 bases. The input for sequencing was peripheral blood, taken 28 days after the second AZD1222 dose. The TCR sequence derives from an adult who received the AZD1222 COVID-19 vaccine. CDR3 region: CASSLQGGYEQYF. The CDR3 bases are TGTGCCAGCAGCTTGCAGGGGGGCTACGAGCAGTACTTC.